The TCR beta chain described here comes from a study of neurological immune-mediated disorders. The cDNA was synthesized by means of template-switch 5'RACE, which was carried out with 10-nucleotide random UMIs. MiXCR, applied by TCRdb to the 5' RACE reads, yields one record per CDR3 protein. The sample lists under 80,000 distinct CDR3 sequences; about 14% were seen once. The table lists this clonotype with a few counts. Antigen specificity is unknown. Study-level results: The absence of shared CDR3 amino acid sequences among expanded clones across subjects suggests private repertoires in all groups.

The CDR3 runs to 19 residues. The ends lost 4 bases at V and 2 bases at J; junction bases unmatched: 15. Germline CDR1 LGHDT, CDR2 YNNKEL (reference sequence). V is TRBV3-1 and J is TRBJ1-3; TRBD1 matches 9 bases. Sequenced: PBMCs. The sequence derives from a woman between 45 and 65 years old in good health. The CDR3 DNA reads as TGTGCCAGCAGCCGAACCGGGACAGGGAGGGTTTGGGCTGGAAACACCATATATTTT. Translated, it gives CASSRTGTGRVWAGNTIYF.